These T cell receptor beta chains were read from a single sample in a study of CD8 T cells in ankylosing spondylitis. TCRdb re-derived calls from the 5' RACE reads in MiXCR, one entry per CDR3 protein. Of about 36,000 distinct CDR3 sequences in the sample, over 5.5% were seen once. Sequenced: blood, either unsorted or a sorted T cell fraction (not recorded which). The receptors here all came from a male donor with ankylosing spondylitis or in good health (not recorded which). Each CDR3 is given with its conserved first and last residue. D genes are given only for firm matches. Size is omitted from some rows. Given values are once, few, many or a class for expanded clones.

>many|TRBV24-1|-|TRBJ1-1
CATSDFAGYEAFF
TGTGCCACCAGTGATTTTGCAGGGTATGAAGCTTTCTTT
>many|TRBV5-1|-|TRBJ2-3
CASSLRQINTDTQYF
TGCGCCAGCAGCTTGCGGCAGATTAACACAGATACGCAGTATTTT
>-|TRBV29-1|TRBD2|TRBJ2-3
CSVAGLAGPTDTQYF
TGCAGCGTTGCGGGACTAGCGGGACCCACAGATACGCAGTATTTT
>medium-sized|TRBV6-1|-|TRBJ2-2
CASSVQRGDIANTGELFF
TGTGCCAGCAGTGTTCAACGGGGAGATATCGCGAACACCGGGGAGCTGTTTTTT
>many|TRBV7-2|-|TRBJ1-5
CASSSTPSNQPQHF
TGTGCCAGCAGCTCGACACCTAGCAATCAGCCCCAGCATTTT
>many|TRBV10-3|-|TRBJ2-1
CAISDGESSYNEQFF
TGTGCCATCAGTGACGGGGAGAGCTCCTACAATGAGCAGTTCTTC
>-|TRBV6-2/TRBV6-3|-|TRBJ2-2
CASSQRASGELFF
TGTGCCAGCAGTCAGAGGGCCTCCGGGGAGCTGTTTTTT
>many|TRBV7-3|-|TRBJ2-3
CASTEPDTQYF
TGTGCCAGCACCGAGCCGGATACGCAGTATTTT
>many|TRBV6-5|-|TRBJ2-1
CASSWGRVNEQFF
TGTGCCAGCAGCTGGGGCAGGGTGAATGAGCAGTTCTTC
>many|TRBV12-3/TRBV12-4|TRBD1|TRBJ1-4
CASSSRTGRMANEKLFF
TGTGCCAGCAGTTCCCGGACAGGGAGGATGGCTAATGAAAAACTGTTTTTT
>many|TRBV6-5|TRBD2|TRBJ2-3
CASSSLGAGYTDTQYF
TGTGCCAGCAGTTCCCTGGGAGCGGGGTACACAGATACGCAGTATTTT
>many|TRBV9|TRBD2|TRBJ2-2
CASSVSGGPNTGELFF
TGTGCCAGCAGCGTAAGCGGGGGCCCTAACACCGGGGAGCTGTTTTTT
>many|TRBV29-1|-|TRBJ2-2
CSGAGELFF
TGCAGCGGGGCCGGGGAGCTGTTTTTT
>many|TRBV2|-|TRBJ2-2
CASRNQGNTGELFF
TGTGCCAGCAGAAACCAGGGAAACACCGGGGAGCTGTTTTTT
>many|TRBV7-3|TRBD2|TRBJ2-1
CASSTSRQGGSEQFF
TGTGCCAGCAGTACTTCTCGGCAGGGAGGGAGTGAGCAGTTCTTC
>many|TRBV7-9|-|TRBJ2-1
CASSSRGGGSYNEQFF
TGTGCCAGCAGCTCAAGGGGGGGGGGGTCCTACAATGAGCAGTTCTTC
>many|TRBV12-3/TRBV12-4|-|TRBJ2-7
CASSRPDSLPRYEQYF
TGTGCCAGCAGTCGTCCGGACTCACTCCCCCGCTACGAGCAGTACTTC
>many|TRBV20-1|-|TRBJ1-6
CSARDLAGTRDSPLHF
TGCAGTGCTAGAGATCTAGCCGGGACGAGAGATTCACCCCTCCACTTT
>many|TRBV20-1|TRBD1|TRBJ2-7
CSARVFPPGQTYEQYF
TGCAGTGCTAGAGTTTTTCCTCCGGGACAGACCTACGAGCAGTACTTC
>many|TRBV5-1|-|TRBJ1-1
CASSPRGEPEAFF
TGCGCCAGCAGCCCCCGGGGGGAGCCTGAAGCTTTCTTT
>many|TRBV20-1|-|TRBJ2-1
CSARGTPTYNEQFF
TGCAGTGCTAGAGGGACTCCTACCTACAATGAGCAGTTCTTC
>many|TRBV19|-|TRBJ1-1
CASMGNTEAFF
TGTGCCAGCATGGGAAACACTGAAGCTTTCTTT
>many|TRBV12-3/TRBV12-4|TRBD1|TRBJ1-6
CASSPPGQGRNSPLHF
TGTGCCAGCAGTCCGCCCGGACAGGGTAGGAATTCACCCCTCCACTTT
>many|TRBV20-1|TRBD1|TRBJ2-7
CSARPRGNYEQYF
TGCAGTGCTAGACCCAGGGGGAACTACGAGCAGTACTTC
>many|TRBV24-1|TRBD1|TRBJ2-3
CATQGIEQGAHTDTQYF
TGTGCCACCCAAGGAATCGAACAGGGGGCGCACACGGATACGCAGTATTTT
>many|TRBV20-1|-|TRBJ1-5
CSAHKGWGTNNQPQHF
TGCAGTGCTCACAAGGGGTGGGGGACCAACAATCAGCCCCAGCATTTT
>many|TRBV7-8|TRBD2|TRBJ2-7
CASRTSGRSYEQYF
TGTGCCAGCAGAACTAGCGGGAGGAGTTACGAGCAGTACTTC
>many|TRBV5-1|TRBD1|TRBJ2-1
CASSPTGQGFHNEQFF
TGCGCCAGCAGCCCGACGGGACAGGGGTTCCACAATGAGCAGTTCTTC
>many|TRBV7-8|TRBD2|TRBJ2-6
CASSLASGRGPSGANVLTF
TGTGCCAGCAGCTTAGCGTCGGGGAGGGGACCCTCTGGGGCCAACGTCCTGACTTTC
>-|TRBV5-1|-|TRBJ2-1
CASSPRAGSSYNEQFF
TGCGCCAGCAGCCCCAGGGCGGGGAGCTCCTACAATGAGCAGTTCTTC
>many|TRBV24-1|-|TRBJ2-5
CATSALGGTQYF
TGTGCCACCAGTGCCTTAGGGGGGACCCAGTACTTC
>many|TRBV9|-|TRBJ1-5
CASSVASGTNQPQHF
TGTGCCAGCAGCGTAGCCTCCGGGACCAATCAGCCCCAGCATTTT
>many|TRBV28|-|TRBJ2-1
CASSLFDKISYNEQFF
TGTGCCAGCAGTTTATTTGACAAGATCTCCTACAATGAGCAGTTCTTC
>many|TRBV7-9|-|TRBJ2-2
CASSRQITGELFF
TGTGCCAGCAGCAGACAGATCACCGGGGAGCTGTTTTTT
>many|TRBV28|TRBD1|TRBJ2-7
CASISRTGHYEQYF
TGTGCCAGCATCTCGAGGACAGGACACTACGAGCAGTACTTC
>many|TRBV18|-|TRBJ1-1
CASSPQSHRNTEAFF
TGTGCCAGCTCACCCCAGAGCCATCGGAACACTGAAGCTTTCTTT
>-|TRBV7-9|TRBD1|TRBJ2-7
CASSQGQGVSYEQYF
TGTGCCAGCAGCCAGGGACAGGGTGTTTCCTACGAGCAGTACTTC
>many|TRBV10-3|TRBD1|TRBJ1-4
CASSGTGYEKLFF
TGTGCCTCCTCCGGGACAGGGTATGAAAAACTGTTTTTT